This is a list of T cell receptor beta chains from one sample in a study of T cells in Graves' hyperthyroidism and ophthalmopathy. MiXCR was run by TCRdb on the multiplex PCR reads, yielding one entry per CDR3 protein. The repertoire includes roughly 720,000 distinct CDR3 sequences, 15% to 20% of them detected once, and roughly 16% sits in the top ten. The sequencing sample was made of blood. Every receptor here comes from a man over 45 with Graves' hyperthyroidism. The CDR3 runs from the conserved cysteine through the conserved F or W. D genes are given only for firm matches. Not all rows give a size; the values are once, few, many and, for expanded clones, a class.

d_call j_call clone_size v_call cdr3_nt cdr3_aa
. TRBJ2-5 many TRBV6-1 TGTGCCAGCAGTGAAGGGGGGACACGAATGGAGACCCAGTACTTC CASSEGGTRMETQYF
TRBD1 TRBJ1-5 . TRBV6-1 TGTGCCAGCAGCTCCTACAGGGGGCGGCATCAGCCCCAGCATTTT CASSSYRGRHQPQHF
TRBD2 TRBJ2-3 many TRBV12-3/TRBV12-4 TGTGCCAGCAGGGGACTAGGGAGAGGGACAGATACGCAGTATTTT CASRGLGRGTDTQYF
TRBD2 TRBJ2-1 . TRBV12-3/TRBV12-4 TGTGCCAGCAGCCAAACTAGCGGGAGGTGGAATGAGCAGTTCTTC CASSQTSGRWNEQFF
. TRBJ1-1 few TRBV7-2 TGTGCCAGCAGCTCCCCCCCCCCCAGGAACACTGAAGCTTTCTTT CASSSPPPRNTEAFF
TRBD1 TRBJ2-2 many TRBV7-3 TGTGCCAGCAGCGACAGGGGGGGCAAGAACACCGGGGAGCTGTTTTTT CASSDRGGKNTGELFF
TRBD1 TRBJ2-5 many TRBV12-3/TRBV12-4 TGTGCCAGCTGGGACAGAATCCAAGAGACCCAGTACTTC CASWDRIQETQYF
TRBD1 TRBJ2-7 many TRBV28 TGTGCCAGCACTAGGGACAGTCCCTACGAGCAGTACTTC CASTRDSPYEQYF
. TRBJ2-3 many TRBV12-3/TRBV12-4 TGTGCCAGCAGTTTAAGGGGCGAGGCCACAGATACGCAGTATTTT CASSLRGEATDTQYF
. TRBJ1-5 . TRBV5-6 TGTGCCAGCAGCGTCGGCGCAGGGTATACCCAGCCCCAGCATTTT CASSVGAGYTQPQHF
. TRBJ1-1 many TRBV6-5 TGTGCCAGCAGTTACCAAGTTGGGGAGCAGGCTTTCTTT CASSYQVGEQAFF
. TRBJ2-5 . TRBV6-2/TRBV6-3 TGTGCCAGCAGTTACGATGGACGGCGGAACTTC CASSYDGRRNF
TRBD1 TRBJ1-2 many TRBV2 TGTGCCAGCAGTCACTTACCCGACAGGGTGGACTATGGCTACACCTTC CASSHLPDRVDYGYTF
. TRBJ2-1 . TRBV20-1 TGCAGCACCGGGGCTAGCCCCGGTCTGAATGAGCAGTTCTTC CSTGASPGLNEQFF
. TRBJ1-1 many TRBV7-2 TGTGCCAGCAGCTTTCGGCCTTGGAGGGGCACTGAAGCTTTCTTT CASSFRPWRGTEAFF
. TRBJ2-1 once TRBV5-6 TGTGCCAGCAGACGGGACTTACCCACCACCAATGAGCAGTTCTTC CASRRDLPTTNEQFF
. TRBJ2-3 many TRBV6-1 TGTGCCAGCAGTGAACGGCGCACAGATACGCAGTATTTT CASSERRTDTQYF
. TRBJ2-2 . TRBV6-1 TGTGCCAGCAGTGAACGCAGGGGCTGGACCGGGGAGCTGTTTTTT CASSERRGWTGELFF
. TRBJ1-1 few TRBV12-5 TGTGCTAGTGGTTTGGTACAGCGTGAAGCTTTCTTT CASGLVQREAFF
. TRBJ1-1 few TRBV20-1 TGCAGTGCTAGAGTTACAGCCGATTGGAATTCTGAAGCTTTCTTT CSARVTADWNSEAFF
. TRBJ1-5 many TRBV2 TGTGCCAGCAGTGCAGGAGATAGCAATCAGCCCCAGCATTTT CASSAGDSNQPQHF
. TRBJ1-5 . TRBV20-1 TGCAGTGCTAGAGAGGACGGCAGGGGTGGCAATCAGCCCCAGCATTTT CSAREDGRGGNQPQHF
TRBD1 TRBJ2-5 many TRBV9 TGTGCCAGCAGCGTTACCGGGACAGGAAAAGAGACCCAGTACTTC CASSVTGTGKETQYF
. TRBJ1-5 few TRBV28 TGTGCCAGCAGCATAATGACCGAAGCCGTATTAGATCAGCCCCAGCATTTT CASSIMTEAVLDQPQHF
. TRBJ2-7 . TRBV7-2 TGTGCCAGCAGCTTAGAAACCACAGCCTACGAGCAGTACTTC CASSLETTAYEQYF
. TRBJ1-5 few TRBV20-1 TGCAGTGCTAGAGATCTGGGGGCTTATCAGCCCCAGCATTTT CSARDLGAYQPQHF
TRBD1 TRBJ1-2 many TRBV12-3/TRBV12-4 TGTGCCAGCAGTACAGGGGACGGCGGCTACACCTTC CASSTGDGGYTF
. TRBJ1-1 . TRBV24-1 TGTGCCACCAAGAGCCTAACGGGTGAAGCTTTCTTT CATKSLTGEAFF
. TRBJ1-5 many TRBV6-5 TGTGCCAGCAGTTACGGGGGGGATAGCAATCAGCCCCAGCATTTT CASSYGGDSNQPQHF
TRBD2 TRBJ2-1 . TRBV11-2 TGTGCCAGCAGCTTCCACCCGGGACTAGCGGGAGTCTTTGTCGGCAATGAGCAGTTCTTC CASSFHPGLAGVFVGNEQFF
TRBD2 TRBJ2-1 few TRBV7-2 TGTGCCAGCAGCTTAGTAATGCGGGAGTTGAATGAGCAGTTCTTC CASSLVMRELNEQFF
. TRBJ2-2 . TRBV20-1 TGCGGTGCTAGAGATCGGAGAGTAGCGCCGAACACCGGGGAGCTGTTTTTT CGARDRRVAPNTGELFF
TRBD1 TRBJ2-2 . TRBV12-3/TRBV12-4 TGTGCCAGCAGTCCCGGGGACAGACCCACCGGGGAGCTGTTTTTT CASSPGDRPTGELFF
TRBD2 TRBJ2-3 few TRBV20-1 TGCAGTGCTAGAGAAGTTCGGGGGGGCACAGATACGCAGTATTTT CSAREVRGGTDTQYF
TRBD2 TRBJ2-7 . TRBV3-1 TGTGCCAGCAGCCAAACACTAGCGGGAGTCCACGAGCAGTACTTC CASSQTLAGVHEQYF
. TRBJ2-2 few TRBV6-5 TGTGCCAGCAGTTACTTTCCGAACACCGGGGAGCTGTTTTTT CASSYFPNTGELFF
. TRBJ1-5 many TRBV10-3 TGTGCCATCAGTGAGTCCCCAGTGGAGAGCAATCAGCCCCAGCATTTT CAISESPVESNQPQHF
TRBD1 TRBJ2-5 many TRBV28 TGTGCCAGCAGCGGGACAGGGACCCTCCAAGAGACCCAGTACTTC CASSGTGTLQETQYF
. TRBJ1-5 . TRBV11-3 TGTGCCAGCATCAAGCCCCAGAGACAGCCATATAGCAATCAGCCCCAGCATTTT CASIKPQRQPYSNQPQHF
. TRBJ1-1 few TRBV11-2 TGTGCCAGCAGCTTAGTCCGGACGGGGGGCTCTGAAGCTTTCTTT CASSLVRTGGSEAFF
TRBD2 TRBJ2-7 . TRBV6-1 TGTGCCAGCAGTCGGGGGACTAGCGGAAAGCAGTACTTC CASSRGTSGKQYF
TRBD1 TRBJ2-7 . TRBV28 TGTGCCAGCAGTTTTCCCCTCTGGGGACAGAACAATGAGCAGTACTTC CASSFPLWGQNNEQYF
. TRBJ2-7 . TRBV6-2/TRBV6-3 TGTGCCAGCAGCTGGGACGGACTTGACTACGAGCAGTACTTC CASSWDGLDYEQYF
. TRBJ2-5 . TRBV28 TGTGCCAGCAGTTCCGGGACACCCCAAGAGACCCAGTACTTC CASSSGTPQETQYF
TRBD1 TRBJ1-5 . TRBV7-2 TGTGCCAGCAGCTTCCGGGACAGGAGGGTTTATAGCAATCAGCCCCAGCATTTT CASSFRDRRVYSNQPQHF
TRBD2 TRBJ2-7 many TRBV10-1 TGTGCCAGCAGCGGGAATTCTTACGAGCAGTACTTC CASSGNSYEQYF
. TRBJ2-1 . TRBV6-1 TGTGCCAGCAGTACATCCGGGACTCCTTACAATGAGCAGTTCTTC CASSTSGTPYNEQFF
. TRBJ2-1 many TRBV2 TGTGCCAGCAGTGAAGCGGGAGTCTCCTACAATGAGCAGTTCTTC CASSEAGVSYNEQFF
. TRBJ2-3 . TRBV29-1 TGCAGCGTGGAAGGGGCACTAGCCAAGGGTACGCAGTATTTT CSVEGALAKGTQYF
. TRBJ2-3 many TRBV12-3/TRBV12-4 TGTGCCAGCAGTTCTTACAGCCCCACAGATACGCAGTATTTT CASSSYSPTDTQYF
TRBD2 TRBJ2-7 few TRBV20-1 TGCAGTGCTAGCTTTACTAGCGGGGACGTGTATTCCTACGAGCAGTACTTC CSASFTSGDVYSYEQYF
TRBD1 TRBJ1-2 few TRBV24-1 TGTGCCACCAGTCCCACAGGGGGCGGAGGCTACACCTTC CATSPTGGGGYTF